These T cell receptor beta chains were read from a single sample in a study of blood T cell repertoires in COVID-19. Sequencing was performed with immunoSEQ multiplex PCR; in TCRdb, only in-frame clones are kept and a portion is missing. Of a few hundred thousand clones in the sample, approximately 85% were seen once. Source material: peripheral blood. These TCRs come from a woman aged 70-85 years with acute or convalescent COVID-19. CDR3s include the opening cysteine and the closing phenylalanine or tryptophan. A D gene is named only where the DNA matches it firmly. A row's size may be missing; if present it is once, few, many or a size class.

-	TRBV28	TRBD1	CASSETGGTKFTGELFF
-	TRBV7-8	-	CASSLALGAPEAFF
-	TRBV13	TRBD2	CASRLGTSGTEQYF
-	TRBV18	-	CASSPTGTLYGYTF
-	TRBV5-1	TRBD1	CASKGRGDRGNEQFF
once	TRBV5-1	-	CASSLGTRNTGELFF
-	TRBV5-1	-	CASSLGAGWLEQYF
-	TRBV13	-	CASTSTFGSYNEQFF
few	TRBV30	TRBD1	CAWSVQGDQPQHF
few	TRBV7-3	TRBD1	CASSRAGGIAGELFF
-	TRBV7-2	-	CASSFPGSGANVLTF
-	TRBV3-1/TRBV3-2	TRBD2	CASSQGLTSGGVDTQYF
-	TRBV3-1/TRBV3-2	-	CASSQGGSNQPQHF
-	TRBV5-1	-	CASSLVQGERLATNEKLFF
once	TRBV12-3/TRBV12-4	-	CASSFGGGTEAFF
-	TRBV29-1	TRBD1	CSAKTGGTEAFF
-	TRBV2	TRBD2	CASSVTRASGVETQYF
-	TRBV19	TRBD1	CASKGTGPYNEQFF
-	TRBV18	-	CASSPLTGEGTQYF
-	TRBV11-2	TRBD1	CASSPSAGTGGEQYF
-	TRBV2	-	CASRQGIFYGYTF
-	TRBV6-5	-	CASRSNRESDGYTF